The present TCR beta chain was sequenced within a study of shared clonotypes between healthy human individuals. Whole-study findings and limits: Generation probabilities were higher for clonotypes shared across all four sorted-subset donors than for unshared ones.

Original processing methods: Junction-only sequences without quality scores were provided by ImmunoSEQ, so filtering was different. Produced via immunoSEQ multiplex PCR; TCRdb's table is partial and in-frame only. Clone size and the V and J calls come from that table; the DNA yielded D and trimming. The sample carries about 1.5 million clones, approximately 98% recorded once. This CDR3 is built from 15 residues. Trimming took off 7 bases at V and 0 bases at J, with 13 bases between the two ends. Germline V gives CDR1 SNHLY, CDR2 FYNNEI. A note on this clone: Its specificity is not known.

The V call is TRBV2, the J call TRBJ1-5; D unclear. The sample taken for sequencing was naive CD4+ T cells sorted from blood. Subset noted: CD45RA+ positively selected. The sequence was obtained from a man under 40 in good health. The CDR3 region has the DNA TGTGCCAGCACTCCTGACGGCAGTAGCAATCAGCCCCAGCATTTT. Translated: CASTPDGSSNQPQHF. Supplemented by reference TRBV2 and TRBJ1-5, the full variable domain reads EPEVTQTPSHQVTQMGQEVILRCVPISNHLYFYWYRQILGQKVEFLVSFYNNEISEKSEIFDDQFSVERPDGSNFTLKIRSTKLEDSAMYFCASTPDGSSNQPQHFGDGTRLSIL.